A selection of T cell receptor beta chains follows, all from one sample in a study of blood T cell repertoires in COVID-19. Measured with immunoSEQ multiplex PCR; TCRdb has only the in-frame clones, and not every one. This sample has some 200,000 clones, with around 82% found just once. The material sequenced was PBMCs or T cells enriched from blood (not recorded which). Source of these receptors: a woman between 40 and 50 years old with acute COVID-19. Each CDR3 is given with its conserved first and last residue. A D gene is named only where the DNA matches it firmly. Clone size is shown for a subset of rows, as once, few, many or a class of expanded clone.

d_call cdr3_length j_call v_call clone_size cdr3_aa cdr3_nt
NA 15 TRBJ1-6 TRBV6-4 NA CASSVGGMDNSPLHF TGTGCCAGCAGTGTGGGGGGAATGGATAATTCACCCCTCCACTTT
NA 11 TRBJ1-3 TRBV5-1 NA CASGAGNTIYF TGCGCCAGTGGGGCAGGAAACACCATATATTTT
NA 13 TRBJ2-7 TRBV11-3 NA CASSRGPLTGQYF TGTGCCAGCAGCCGCGGGCCGCTGACGGGGCAGTACTTC
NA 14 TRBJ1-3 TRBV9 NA CASSSSGGGNTIYF TGTGCCAGCAGCTCTTCGGGGGGCGGAAACACCATATATTTT
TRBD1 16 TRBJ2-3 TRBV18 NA CASSPPGTGGTNTQYF TGTGCCAGCTCACCACCGGGGACAGGGGGCACTAATACGCAGTATTTT
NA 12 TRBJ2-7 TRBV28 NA CASSPGGVEQYF TGTGCCAGCAGTCCCGGTGGAGTCGAGCAGTACTTC
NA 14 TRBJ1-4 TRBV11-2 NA CASSPGHLNEKLFF TGTGCCAGCAGCCCGGGACACCTTAATGAAAAACTGTTTTTT
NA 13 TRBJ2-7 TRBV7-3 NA CASSPGPPSEQYF TGTGCCAGCAGCCCCGGTCCGCCTAGCGAGCAGTACTTC
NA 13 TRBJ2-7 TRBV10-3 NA CAIREGSSYEQYF TGTGCCATCAGGGAGGGGAGCTCCTACGAGCAGTACTTC
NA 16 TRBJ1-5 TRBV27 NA CASSLSRAGSNQPQHF TGTGCCAGCAGTTTATCGAGAGCAGGGAGCAATCAGCCCCAGCATTTT
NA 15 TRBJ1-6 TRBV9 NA CASSVSDSYNSPLHF TGTGCCAGCAGCGTCTCGGACAGCTATAATTCACCCCTCCACTTT
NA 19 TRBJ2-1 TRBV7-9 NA CASRSLIPPGESSYNEQFF TGTGCCAGCAGGTCACTAATACCTCCGGGAGAAAGCTCCTACAATGAGCAGTTCTTC
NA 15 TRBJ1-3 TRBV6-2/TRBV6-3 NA CASSLDRYSGNTIYF TGTGCCAGCAGTTTGGACAGATACTCTGGAAACACCATATATTTT
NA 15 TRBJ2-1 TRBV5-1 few CASSLAGGPAYEQFF TGCGCCAGCAGCTTGGCGGGGGGCCCGGCCTATGAGCAGTTCTTC
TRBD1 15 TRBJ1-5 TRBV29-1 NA CSVEVGGTGNQPQHF TGCAGCGTTGAAGTTGGTGGGACAGGGAATCAGCCCCAGCATTTT
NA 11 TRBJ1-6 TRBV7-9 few CASQGDSPLHF TGTGCCAGCCAAGGGGATTCACCCCTCCACTTT
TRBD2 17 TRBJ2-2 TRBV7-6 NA CASSLLQPGLAPGELFF TGTGCCAGCAGCTTACTCCAACCGGGACTAGCCCCCGGGGAGCTGTTTTTT
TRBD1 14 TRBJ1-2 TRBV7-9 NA CASSRGQENYGYTF TGTGCCAGCAGCCGAGGACAGGAAAACTATGGCTACACCTTC
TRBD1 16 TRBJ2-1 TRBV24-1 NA CATSDTGTGDYNEQFF TGTGCCACCAGTGATACCGGGACAGGGGACTACAATGAGCAGTTCTTC
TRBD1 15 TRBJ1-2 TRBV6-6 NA CASSWADRGDYGYTF TGTGCCAGCAGTTGGGCGGACAGGGGAGACTATGGCTACACCTTC
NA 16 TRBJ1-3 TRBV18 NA CASSPLGAHSGNTIYF TGTGCCAGCTCACCCTTGGGGGCCCACTCTGGAAACACCATATATTTT
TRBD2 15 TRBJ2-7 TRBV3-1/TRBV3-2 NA CASSQDIGTTYEQYF TGTGCCAGCAGCCAAGATATCGGGACTACCTACGAGCAGTACTTC